These 27 T cell receptor beta chains originate from one sample sequenced in a study of Ad26.COV2.S vaccination and SARS-CoV-2 variants. Treatment denoted: around 19 received Ad26.COV2.S at low or high dose, single or two shots; roughly 5 received placebo; per-sample allocation not given. Samples were taken on day 63 after the first vaccine or placebo injection. Assay: immunoSEQ multiplex PCR; the TCRdb copy retains only in-frame clones and omits some. The table records roughly 410,000 clones, approximately 83% of them present only once. Source: peripheral blood, taken in a trial of Ad26.COV2.S vaccine versus placebo. Source of these receptors: a person aged 18-65 years who received the Ad26.COV2.S COVID-19 vaccine or a placebo.

The gene calls are TRBV2 and TRBJ1-3; TRBD1 aligns across 9 bases. The CDR3 is 16 residues long. V shed 6 bases and J 4 bases; nucleotides not matched to a gene: 10. CDR1 is SNHLY, CDR2 FYNNEI, per germline. This chain's CDR3 is CASRGNRGRSGNTIYF. The CDR3, as DNA: TGTGCCAGCAGAGGGAACAGGGGGCGATCGGGAAACACCATATATTTT.

The chain is built from TRBV9 and TRBJ1-2; D is ambiguous. The CDR3 sequence is 15 residues long. In germline, CDR1 is SGDLS, CDR2 YYNGEE. The ends were cut back, 3 bases at V and 2 bases at J, with 14 bases in the middle. The CDR3 region has the DNA TGTGCCAGCAGCGCCGGGGTCCCGGCAAACTATGGCTACACCTTC. It codes for CASSAGVPANYGYTF.

This clone showed up just once. The chain carries TRBV7-2 and TRBJ1-1; 8 nucleotides line up with TRBD1. Germline V gene sequence: CDR1 SGHTA, CDR2 FQGNSA. The CDR3 spans 16 residues. V trimming: 4 bases; J trimming: 3 bases; junction bases outside the gene matches: 10. The CDR3 loop reads CASSSNRRGPYTEAFF. In DNA form, the CDR3 reads TGTGCCAGCAGCTCAAATCGCAGGGGGCCGTACACTGAAGCTTTCTTT.

This chain uses TRBV28 with TRBJ2-3; tentatively, D is TRBD1 (6 bases). The CDR3 runs to 15 residues. The V gene lost 10 bases and the J gene lost 1 base, with 18 bases spanning the gap. Germline V gene data show CDR1 as MDHEN and CDR2 as SYDVKM. In nucleotides, the CDR3 is TGTGCCATCTCTGAGGGGGTAACGGGCACAGATACGCAGTATTTT. It translates to CAISEGVTGTDTQYF.

In this sample, this clone turned up a few times. The same CDR3 arises from other DNA sequences in this sample as well. The gene calls are TRBV7-9 and TRBJ1-1; no firm D call. Germline V gene sequence: CDR1 SEHNR, CDR2 FQNEAQ (reference sequence). This CDR3 is 13 amino acids long. Trimming shortened V by 0 bases and J by 0 bases, and 2 bases separated the two germline ends. The CDR3 here is CASSLALNTEAFF. In nucleotides, the CDR3 is TGTGCCAGCAGCTTAGCCCTGAACACTGAAGCTTTCTTT. Based on the CDR3 plus reference TRBV7-9 and TRBJ1-1, the full variable domain is DTGVSQNPRHKITKRGQNVTFRCDPISEHNRLYWYRQTLGQGPEFLTYFQNEAQLEKSRLLSDRFSAERPKGSFSTLEIQRTEQGDSAMYLCASSLALNTEAFFGQGTRLTVV.

DNA for the CDR3: TGCGCCAGCAGAGGTCGGGGGGAGCTCGGCGGGGAGCTGTTTTTT. Encoded protein: CASRGRGELGGELFF. The chain joins TRBV4-1 to TRBJ2-2, with 7 bases that match TRBD2. Trimming removed 6 bases from V and 7 bases from J; junction bases left unmatched: 11. Looked up from germline, CDR1 is MGHRA and CDR2 is YSYEKL. The CDR3 sequence is 15 residues long.

The rearrangement uses TRBV9 and TRBJ2-7, with D perhaps assigned TRBD1 or TRBD2 (5 bases each). Per the germline V gene, CDR1 is SGDLS and CDR2 is YYNGEE. This CDR3 has 14 amino acids. V was trimmed by 4 bases and J by 2 bases, leaving 13 bases between them. The CDR3 sequence is CASSPGTVPYEQYF. The CDR3 DNA follows: TGTGCCAGCAGCCCAGGGACGGTCCCCTACGAGCAGTACTTC.

Only a few counts were recorded for this clone. The gene calls are TRBV5-5 and TRBJ1-2; TRBD1 might be the D (5 bases). Looked up from germline, CDR1 is SGHKS and CDR2 is YYEKEE (reference sequence). The length of the CDR3 is 17 residues. The V gene lost 0 bases and the J gene lost 0 bases, with 15 bases spanning the gap. The CDR3 coding sequence is TGTGCCAGCAGCTTGGGCCCGACAGACTCAGCTAACTATGGCTACACCTTC. It yields the protein CASSLGPTDSANYGYTF.

The genes are TRBV12-3 or TRBV12-4 and TRBJ1-3; no clear D. Deletions cut 3 bases from V and 4 bases from J, with 7 bases between. The CDR3 contains 13 residues. CDR3 nucleotides: TGTGCCAGCAGTTTGGGGTGGGGAAACACCATATATTTT. It specifies CASSLGWGNTIYF.

The chain is built from TRBV18 and TRBJ2-7, with a weak D call TRBD2 (6 bases). This CDR3 is built from 14 residues. Germline V gives CDR1 KGHSH, CDR2 LQKENI. The V gene lost 3 bases and the J gene lost 4 bases, with 13 bases spanning the gap. The chain's CDR3 is CASSPAGGEYEQYF. The CDR3 bases are TGTGCCAGCTCACCTGCGGGCGGGGAGTACGAGCAGTACTTC.

The V and J genes are TRBV19 and TRBJ1-1; D call uncertain. V was shortened by 5 bases and J by 6 bases, with 16 bases between the two germline ends. The CDR3 is 14 residues long. Germline V gene data show CDR1 as LNHDA and CDR2 as SQIVND (reference sequence). CDR3 protein: CASSLRHLLPEAFF. CDR3 DNA sequence: TGTGCCAGTAGTTTAAGACACCTCCTCCCTGAAGCTTTCTTT.

This clone was seen just once. V is TRBV29-1 and J is TRBJ1-1, with D tentatively TRBD1 (5 bases). The CDR3 totals 12 residues. Looked up from germline, CDR1 is SQVTM and CDR2 is ANQGSEA. Trimming removed 6 bases from V and 5 bases from J, with 13 bases in between. The CDR3 DNA sequence: TGCAGCGTGCCTAGGGAGGGGACTGAAGCTTTCTTT. As protein: CSVPREGTEAFF.

The chain links TRBV5-6 to TRBJ2-7; TRBD2 is a possible D gene (6 bases). Trimming shortened V by 1 base and J by 0 bases, and 8 bases separated the two germline ends. The germline V gene has CDR1 SGHDT and CDR2 YYEEEE. This CDR3 region has 14 residues. The CDR3 sequence is CASSLRDFSYEQYF. CDR3 nucleotide sequence: TGTGCCAGCAGCTTGCGGGACTTCTCCTACGAGCAGTACTTC.

J is TRBJ1-1 and V is TRBV7-6, with 7 bases lining up with TRBD1. Germline-derived CDR1 and CDR2 are SGHVS and FNYEAQ. The CDR3 has 19 residues. V lost 5 bases and J lost 0; bases outside the gene matches: 18. CDR3 coding DNA: TGTGCCAGCAGCCTCGGACAGGTCGTAACTCCCTACATGAACACTGAAGCTTTCTTT. The encoded protein is CASSLGQVVTPYMNTEAFF.

This chain joins TRBV6-1 and TRBJ1-4, with D possibly TRBD1 on 6 matching bases. The CDR3 loop spans 18 amino acids. Trimming stripped 4 bases from V and 11 bases from J, with 29 bases between. Germline values: CDR1 MNHNS, CDR2 SASEGT. The CDR3 nucleotides are TGTGCCAGCAGTGGACAACGTCGCCGGGACAAAAGGTCCGGGAAACTGTTTTTT. Translating it yields CASSGQRRRDKRSGKLFF.

CDR3 sequence: CASSQDTGGDDNQPQHF. The CDR3 DNA reads as TGTGCCAGCAGCCAAGATACCGGGGGCGATGACAATCAGCCCCAGCATTTT. The chain combines TRBV4-2 with TRBJ1-5; D might be TRBD1 (6 bases). Germline CDR1 and CDR2: LGHNA and YNFKEQ. The V end lost 0 bases, the J end lost 3 bases, and 15 bases lay between the germline ends. This CDR3 is built from 17 residues.

This clone was picked up a small number of times. V is TRBV7-9 and J is TRBJ2-2; D may be TRBD1 (6 bases). The length of the CDR3 is 16 residues. Germline values: CDR1 SEHNR, CDR2 FQNEAQ (reference sequence). V lost 6 bases, J lost 0 bases, and 14 bases lay in between. CDR3 sequence: CASSSFGQTNTGELFF. The CDR3 coding sequence is TGTGCCAGCAGTTCATTCGGACAGACGAACACCGGGGAGCTGTTTTTT.

The V and J genes are TRBV19 and TRBJ2-6; the match to TRBD1 covers 7 bases. V shed 4 bases and J 4 bases; nucleotides not matched to a gene: 4. The CDR3 sequence is 15 residues long. CDR1 and CDR2 (germline): LNHDA, SQIVND (reference sequence). CDR3 amino acids: CASSRGGGGANVLTF. The CDR3 nucleotides read TGTGCCAGTAGTAGAGGGGGCGGAGGGGCCAACGTCCTGACTTTC.

V usage is TRBV4-1 and J usage is TRBJ2-1; 8 nucleotides agree with TRBD1. The V gene's germline CDR1 is MGHRA and CDR2 YSYEKL. This CDR3 has 15 amino acids. The V and J ends lost 6 bases and 7 bases, in that order; junction bases with no gene match: 11. CDR3 sequence reads: CASSSGQGTSNEQFF. As DNA, the CDR3 is TGCGCCAGCAGTTCTGGACAGGGAACCTCGAATGAGCAGTTCTTC.

This clone appeared a few times. The genes are TRBV6-4 and TRBJ2-3, with D possibly matching TRBD2 (6 bases). The CDR3 contains 14 residues. Germline V gene data show CDR1 as MRHNA and CDR2 as SNTAGT. The germline V and J ends were trimmed by 4 bases and 1 base, with 9 bases remaining between them. The DNA of the CDR3 is TGTGCCAGCAGTGCTGTAGCGGGCACAGATACGCAGTATTTT. It encodes CASSAVAGTDTQYF.

This clone was found once. The gene calls are TRBV2 and TRBJ1-2; the D gene is possibly TRBD1 (5 bases). The V gene lost 4 bases and the J gene lost 5 bases, with 5 bases spanning the gap. CDR3 length: 11 amino acids. Per the germline V gene, CDR1 is SNHLY and CDR2 is FYNNEI. The CDR3 region has the DNA TGTGCCAGCAGTGGGGGGTATGGCTACACCTTC. Translating it yields CASSGGYGYTF.

The table lists this clone with a few counts. This chain links TRBV25-1 with TRBJ1-6; tentative D call: TRBD1 (5 bases). Trimming stripped 4 bases from V and 7 bases from J, with 14 bases between. The CDR3 length is 15 residues. Germline loops: CDR1 MGHDK, CDR2 SYGVNS. The CDR3 DNA sequence: TGTGCCAGCAGTGTGGCCAGAGGGGCAAATTCACCCCTCCACTTT. Translating it yields CASSVARGANSPLHF.

The chain links TRBV10-3 to TRBJ1-5; no reliable D call. The germline V and J ends were trimmed by 4 bases and 4 bases, with 8 bases remaining between them. Per germline, CDR1 ENHRY and CDR2 SYGVKD. The CDR3 runs 13 residues. For the CDR3, the DNA is TGTGCCATCAGTGGCGGGGAAAATCAGCCCCAGCATTTT. The encoded protein is CAISGGENQPQHF.

The chain carries TRBV28 and TRBJ1-4, with a tentative D call TRBD1 (5 bases). Trimming left V 4 bases short and J 5 bases short, with 11 bases between. The CDR3 is made up of 14 amino acids. Germline values: CDR1 MDHEN, CDR2 SYDVKM. CDR3 coding DNA: TGTGCCAGCAGTTCCGGGACTGAAAATGAAAAACTGTTTTTT. Amino acids: CASSSGTENEKLFF.

This clone was recorded only once. This sequence joins TRBV27 and TRBJ1-1, with a possible D match to TRBD1 (5 bases). Trimming took 3 bases from V and 5 from J, leaving 13 bases between them. The CDR3 sequence is 14 residues long. Germline CDR1 MNHEY, CDR2 SMNVEV (reference sequence). The chain's CDR3 is CASSLDISLTEAFF. CDR3 DNA: TGTGCCAGCAGTTTGGACATTAGTCTTACTGAAGCTTTCTTT.

The chain is built from TRBV4-2 and TRBJ2-3; TRBD2 aligns across 10 bases. This CDR3 contains 15 residues. Germline CDR1 LGHNA, CDR2 YNFKEQ. The ends lost 6 bases at V and 2 bases at J; junction bases unmatched: 5. CDR3 sequence: CASSRGLAATDTQYF. CDR3 coding DNA: TGTGCCAGCAGTAGAGGACTAGCGGCCACAGATACGCAGTATTTT.

This chain links TRBV7-9 with TRBJ1-4; tentative D call: TRBD1 (5 bases). The CDR3 loop spans 14 amino acids. V lost 2 bases, J lost 8 bases, and 12 bases lay in between. Germline V CDR1 and CDR2: SEHNR, FQNEAQ (reference sequence). Here the CDR3 DNA reads TGTGCCAGCAGCTTATACAGTGGGGGGGAAAAACTGTTTTTT. Amino acids: CASSLYSGGEKLFF.